This TCR beta chain derives from a study of cytomegalovirus exposure and HLA in healthy donors. Study in general: Among roughly 180 million T cells, an earlier analysis found 120 million or so unique TCR beta sequences.

Germline CDR1 and CDR2: SEHNR and FQNEAQ (reference sequence). The CDR3 consists of 14 residues. V lost 5 bases to trimming and J lost 3 bases, with 11 bases between them. Amplification used 60 Vbeta primers and 13 Jbeta primers. Assay used: immunoSEQ multiplex PCR; TCRdb lists only in-frame clones, some missing. The repertoire has 60,000 or so clones, approximately 80% of them found once; the top ten carry 3% to 4%. The study, taken as a whole, reports: Later analysis suggested links between common viral pathogens and several top significant clusters. One variant, a missense change in DCLRE1C, was linked in a later analysis to TCR beta V- and J-gene trimming. Rarity characterized most TCR sequences, yet some public TCRs appeared in many donors.

Note on this clone: Its cognate antigen is unknown.

The sample comprised PBMCs. This sequence was found in a middle-aged woman in good health and CMV-seropositive. The chain links TRBV7-9 to TRBJ2-4, with D possibly being TRBD1 (5 bases). CDR3 coding DNA: TGTGCCAGCAGCCCGCCTCAGGGCAAAAACATTCAGTACTTC. Translated: CASSPPQGKNIQYF.